This T cell receptor beta chain was captured in a study of blood T cell repertoires in COVID-19. Study details: Samples taken during acute and convalescent COVID-19 were collected in the United States, Italy and Spain. PBMCs, B-cell-depleted T cells, or T cells were the source of the cDNA or gDNA that made up the material.

As originally analysed: Reference gene primer amplification gave nucleated cell count estimates. Sequenced by immunoSEQ multiplex PCR; TCRdb stores in-frame clones only, minus some. For V, J and clone size, that table is used; D and trimming come from the DNA. In the table there are roughly 200,000 clones, around 80% of which are singletons. The receptor's source is a woman older than 75 with active or convalescent COVID-19. Sequencing input: peripheral blood.

The CDR3 nucleotides are TGTGCCAGCTCACCAGTTACTCGAAGTAACACCGGGGAGCTGTTTTTT. Translating it yields CASSPVTRSNTGELFF. The chain employs TRBV18 and TRBJ2-2; D remains ambiguous. Trimming pared 2 bases from V and 2 bases from J, leaving 12 bases between. Germline V gene data show CDR1 as KGHSH and CDR2 as LQKENI. The CDR3 length is 16 residues. Variable domain in full (rest from reference TRBV18 and TRBJ2-2): NAGVMQNPRHLVRRRGQEARLRCSPMKGHSHVYWYRQLPEEGLKFMVYLQKENIIDESGMPKERFSAEFPKEGPSILRIQQVVRGDSAAYFCASSPVTRSNTGELFFGEGSRLTVL.